The 11 T cell receptor beta chains presented below share a single source sample, sequenced in a study of blood T cell repertoires in COVID-19. TCRdb's table, derived via immunoSEQ multiplex PCR, lists solely in-frame clones and lacks some. Among over 65,000 clones, 78% were seen once, and the ten largest hold about a third. The sequenced sample was peripheral blood. The receptors derive from a man in his 60s with COVID-19, enrolled during active disease.

The chain uses TRBV23-1 and TRBJ2-7, with D maybe TRBD2 (6 bases). TRBV23-1 counts as an open reading frame of uncertain function. Trimming cost V 4 bases and J 3 bases, with 10 bases left between them. The CDR3 has 13 residues. DNA of the CDR3: TGCGCCAGCAGTCGGGGGGTGAGCTACGAGCAGTACTTC. Translation: CASSRGVSYEQYF.

This clone appeared once. This chain connects TRBV3-1 (or the pseudogene TRBV3-2) to TRBJ2-7; 7 nucleotides line up with TRBD1. This CDR3 contains 14 residues. Germline CDR1 reads LGHDT; CDR2 reads YNNKEL (reference sequence). V shed 0 bases and J 6 bases; nucleotides not matched to a gene: 5. CDR3 sequence reads: CASSQDWTGLEQYF. Here the CDR3 DNA reads TGTGCCAGCAGCCAAGATTGGACAGGTCTCGAGCAGTACTTC.

The sample holds one count of this clone. The chain employs TRBV7-9 and TRBJ2-1; TRBD2 agrees at 13 bases. The CDR3 consists of 17 residues. V shed 0 bases and J 8 bases; nucleotides not matched to a gene: 7. CDR1 and CDR2 (germline): SEHNR, FQNEAQ (reference sequence). The CDR3 sequence is CASSLARGLAGADEQFF. As DNA, the CDR3 is TGTGCCAGCAGCTTAGCGCGAGGACTAGCGGGGGCTGATGAGCAGTTCTTC.

This clone was observed at least ten times. The V gene is TRBV2, the J gene TRBJ1-5, with D possibly matching TRBD1 (5 bases). Per the germline V gene, CDR1 is SNHLY and CDR2 is FYNNEI. The CDR3 has 16 residues. Trimming stripped 2 bases from V and 2 bases from J, with 13 bases between. CDR3 residues: CASSELGAWGNQPQHF. The CDR3 DNA reads as TGTGCCAGCAGTGAATTAGGGGCATGGGGCAATCAGCCCCAGCATTTT. Looking up the rest from reference TRBV2 and TRBJ1-5 gives the full variable domain: EPEVTQTPSHQVTQMGQEVILRCVPISNHLYFYWYRQILGQKVEFLVSFYNNEISEKSEIFDDQFSVERPDGSNFTLKIRSTKLEDSAMYFCASSELGAWGNQPQHFGDGTRLSIL.

V and J are TRBV5-1 and TRBJ2-7, with D possibly being TRBD1 (5 bases). Between the trimmed V and J ends, which lost 4 bases and 6 bases, there was a span of 11 bases. The length of the CDR3 is 12 residues. Looked up from germline, CDR1 is SGHRS and CDR2 is YFSETQ. The CDR3 sequence: CASSAPGAEQYF. The CDR3 nucleotides read TGCGCCAGCAGCGCTCCTGGGGCCGAGCAGTACTTC.

The genes are TRBV2 and TRBJ1-6; 7 nucleotides match TRBD1. V trimming: 1 base; J trimming: 9 bases; junction bases outside the gene matches: 6. Germline CDR1 and CDR2: SNHLY and FYNNEI. This CDR3 is 15 amino acids long. The CDR3 loop reads CASSEDVTGTSPLHF. CDR3 nucleotides: TGTGCCAGCAGTGAAGACGTGACAGGGACTTCACCCCTCCACTTT. The whole variable domain, remainder taken from reference TRBV2 and TRBJ1-6, is EPEVTQTPSHQVTQMGQEVILRCVPISNHLYFYWYRQILGQKVEFLVSFYNNEISEKSEIFDDQFSVERPDGSNFTLKIRSTKLEDSAMYFCASSEDVTGTSPLHFGNGTRLTVT.

J is TRBJ2-1 and V is TRBV9, with D unclear. From germline, CDR1 is SGDLS and CDR2 YYNGEE. The V and J ends lost 4 bases and 1 base respectively, with 6 bases between them. The CDR3 covers 13 residues. The CDR3 is CASSPPSYNEQFF. CDR3 DNA sequence: TGTGCCAGCAGCCCCCCGTCCTACAATGAGCAGTTCTTC. The complete variable domain, with remaining parts taken from reference TRBV9 and TRBJ2-1, reads DSGVTQTPKHLITATGQRVTLRCSPRSGDLSVYWYQQSLDQGLQFLIQYYNGEERAKGNILERFSAQQFPDLHSELNLSSLELGDSALYFCASSPPSYNEQFFGPGTRLTVL.

The V call is TRBV9, the J call TRBJ1-2; 8 bases match TRBD1. This CDR3 comprises 14 residues. Germline lookup yields CDR1 SGDLS and CDR2 YYNGEE. Unmatched junction bases numbered 7, after V lost 5 bases and J lost 4 bases. The CDR3 DNA sequence: TGTGCCAGCAGTCAGCAGGGGGCCGCCTATGGCTACACCTTC. Translating it yields CASSQQGAAYGYTF.

This chain uses TRBV18 with TRBJ1-6; 7 positions agree with TRBD1. There are 16 residues in the CDR3. J was trimmed by 7 bases and V by 3 bases; bases with no gene match: 9. Germline-derived CDR1 and CDR2 are KGHSH and LQKENI. The CDR3 DNA is TGTGCCAGCTCACCTTACGTGGGACAGACCAATTCACCCCTCCACTTT. Amino acid sequence: CASSPYVGQTNSPLHF. The full variable domain, in which reference TRBV18 and TRBJ1-6 provide the parts outside the CDR3, is NAGVMQNPRHLVRRRGQEARLRCSPMKGHSHVYWYRQLPEEGLKFMVYLQKENIIDESGMPKERFSAEFPKEGPSILRIQQVVRGDSAAYFCASSPYVGQTNSPLHFGNGTRLTVT.

This chain joins TRBV5-1 and TRBJ2-7, with D possibly TRBD2 on 6 matching bases. Germline V gene data show CDR1 as SGHRS and CDR2 as YFSETQ. The CDR3 extends over 14 amino acids. The germline V and J ends were trimmed by 4 bases and 2 bases, with 13 bases remaining between them. CDR3: CASSLPGAAYEQYF. Here the CDR3 DNA reads TGCGCCAGCAGCCTGCCGGGAGCAGCCTACGAGCAGTACTTC.

The chain employs TRBV6-5 and TRBJ1-3, with D unclear. The ends were cut back, 0 bases at V and 1 base at J, with 7 bases in the middle. The CDR3 totals 15 residues. Per the germline V gene, CDR1 is MNHEY and CDR2 is SVGAGI. The CDR3 DNA reads TGTGCCAGCAGTTACTCGGCCGGGTCTGGAAACACCATATATTTT. Translation: CASSYSAGSGNTIYF.